This T cell receptor beta chain comes out of a study of beta chain features in type 1 diabetes. This CDR3 contains 15 residues. Germline CDR1 is SGHDT and CDR2 is YYEEEE. The V and J ends lost 6 bases and 4 bases respectively, with 16 bases between them. The authors reverse transcribed all of the isolated RNA, so sequencing captured expressed TCRB transcripts. There were several million reads on average in the naive, central memory and regulatory T cell samples. Libraries were prepared by immunoSEQ multiplex PCR; TCRdb keeps only in-frame clonotypes and omits some of them. The sample contains over 120,000 clones, about 10% of which appear only once. Regarding the study as a whole: A possible short-template PCR bias applies equally to patients and controls. Patients' naive, central memory and regulatory TCRB repertoires appeared more alike than those of healthy donors.

On this clone itself: Its antigen remains unidentified.

The V and J genes are TRBV5-6 and TRBJ2-2; possible D gene TRBD1, 5 bases. The specimen was naive CD4+ T cells from blood. The receptor was derived from a man between 18 and 29 years old in good health. The CDR3 loop reads CASTPRQGLTGELFF. The CDR3 nucleotides read TGTGCCAGCACACCACGGCAGGGCCTCACCGGGGAGCTGTTTTTT.